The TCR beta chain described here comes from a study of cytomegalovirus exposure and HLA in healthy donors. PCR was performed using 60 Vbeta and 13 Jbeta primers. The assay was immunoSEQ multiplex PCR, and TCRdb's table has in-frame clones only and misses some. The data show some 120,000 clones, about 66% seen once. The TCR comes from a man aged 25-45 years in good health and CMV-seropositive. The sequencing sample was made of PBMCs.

As DNA, the CDR3 is TGTGCCAGCAGTTTGAACAGGGGGTTGAACACTGAAGCTTTCTTT. Protein sequence: CASSLNRGLNTEAFF. The rearrangement links TRBV6-5 to TRBJ1-1, with 8 bases aligning to TRBD1. The CDR3 covers 15 residues. Germline V CDR1 and CDR2: MNHEY, SVGAGI. V gave up 4 bases and J gave up 0 bases; unmatched junction bases: 4.